The rows below give T cell receptor beta chains drawn from one sample of a study of Ad26.COV2.S vaccination and SARS-CoV-2 variants. Generated by immunoSEQ multiplex PCR, the TCRdb table keeps only in-frame clones and is missing some. The sample has 350,000 to 450,000 clones, under 95% seen once. The input for sequencing was peripheral blood, taken after recovery from COVID-19. Every receptor here comes from a human donor who had recovered from COVID-19. The CDR3 runs from the conserved cysteine through the conserved F or W. D genes are given only for firm matches.

D gene: .
J gene: TRBJ1-2
V gene: TRBV27
CDR3 protein: CASSLSNGDGGPTGYTF
CDR3 DNA: TGTGCCAGCAGTTTATCGAACGGGGACGGGGGGCCGACTGGCTACACCTTC

D gene: TRBD2
J gene: TRBJ2-1
V gene: TRBV10-1
CDR3 protein: CASSGAGVGNEQFF
CDR3 DNA: TGCGCCAGCAGTGGAGCGGGGGTGGGGAATGAGCAGTTCTTC

D gene: TRBD1
J gene: TRBJ1-1
V gene: TRBV7-9
CDR3 protein: CAGNRGRDTEAFF
CDR3 DNA: TGTGCCGGAAACAGGGGTCGGGACACTGAAGCTTTCTTT

D gene: TRBD1
J gene: TRBJ1-1
V gene: TRBV5-4
CDR3 protein: CASRDTGAQAFF
CDR3 DNA: TGTGCCAGCAGGGATACAGGGGCCCAAGCTTTCTTT

D gene: TRBD2
J gene: TRBJ2-7
V gene: TRBV7-2
CDR3 protein: CASSFPSSGLYEQYF
CDR3 DNA: TGTGCCAGCAGTTTTCCGTCTAGCGGGCTTTACGAGCAGTACTTC

D gene: .
J gene: TRBJ2-1
V gene: TRBV11-2
CDR3 protein: CASSTQGTYNEQFF
CDR3 DNA: TGTGCCAGCAGCACACAGGGAACCTACAATGAGCAGTTCTTC

D gene: .
J gene: TRBJ1-6
V gene: TRBV25-1
CDR3 protein: CASSEYRLNSPLHF
CDR3 DNA: TGTGCCAGCAGTGAATATCGATTAAATTCACCCCTCCACTTT

D gene: .
J gene: TRBJ1-5
V gene: TRBV9
CDR3 protein: CASSASPNQPQHF
CDR3 DNA: TGTGCCAGCAGCGCGTCCCCCAATCAGCCCCAGCATTTT

D gene: .
J gene: TRBJ2-1
V gene: TRBV15
CDR3 protein: CATSRDRPTLYNEQFF
CDR3 DNA: TGTGCCACCAGCAGAGATAGGCCGACCCTTTACAATGAGCAGTTCTTC

D gene: .
J gene: TRBJ1-4
V gene: TRBV5-6
CDR3 protein: CASTSMSTYEKLFF
CDR3 DNA: TGTGCCAGCACCTCCATGTCCACTTATGAAAAACTGTTTTTT

D gene: .
J gene: TRBJ1-1
V gene: TRBV18
CDR3 protein: CASSPNQGQYTEAFF
CDR3 DNA: TGTGCCAGCTCACCAAACCAAGGACAGTACACTGAAGCTTTCTTT

D gene: .
J gene: TRBJ1-1
V gene: TRBV20-1
CDR3 protein: CSASRPDGGRTEAFF
CDR3 DNA: TGCAGTGCTAGTAGGCCCGACGGGGGAAGGACTGAAGCTTTCTTT

D gene: .
J gene: TRBJ1-5
V gene: TRBV21-1
CDR3 protein: CASSPQGTPSNQPQHF
CDR3 DNA: TGTGCCAGCAGCCCGCAAGGAACACCAAGCAATCAGCCCCAGCATTTT